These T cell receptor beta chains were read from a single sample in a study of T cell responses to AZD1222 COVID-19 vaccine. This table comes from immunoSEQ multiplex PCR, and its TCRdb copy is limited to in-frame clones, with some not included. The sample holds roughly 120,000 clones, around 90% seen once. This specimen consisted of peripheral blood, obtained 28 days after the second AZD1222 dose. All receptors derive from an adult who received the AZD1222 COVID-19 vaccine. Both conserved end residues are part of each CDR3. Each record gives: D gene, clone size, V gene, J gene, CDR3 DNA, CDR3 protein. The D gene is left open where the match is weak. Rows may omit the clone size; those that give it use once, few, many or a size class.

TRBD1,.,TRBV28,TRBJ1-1,TGTGCCAGCACCCGCGACAGGGGAGGGACTGAAGCTTTCTTT,CASTRDRGGTEAFF
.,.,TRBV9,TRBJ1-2,TGTGCCAGCAGCGTAGGGACGGGCTACACCTTC,CASSVGTGYTF
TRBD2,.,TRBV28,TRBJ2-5,TGTGCCAGCAGCCACCGATCGGGGGGGGCAGAGACCCAGTACTTC,CASSHRSGGAETQYF
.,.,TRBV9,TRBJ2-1,TGTGCCAGCAGCGTATCGACGGGGAGGAATGAGCAGTTCTTC,CASSVSTGRNEQFF
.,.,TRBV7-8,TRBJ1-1,TGTGCCAGCAGCTTAGGGGCAATTAACACTGAAGCTTTCTTT,CASSLGAINTEAFF
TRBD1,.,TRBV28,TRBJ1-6,TGTGCCAGCAGCCTCCGGGACAGCCAAAATTCACCCCTCCACTTT,CASSLRDSQNSPLHF
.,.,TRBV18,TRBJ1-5,TGTGCCAGCTCACCACTGCAGGGCAGCAATCAGCCCCAGCATTTT,CASSPLQGSNQPQHF
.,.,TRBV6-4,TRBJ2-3,TGTGCCAGCAGTGACGGCCACACAGATACGCAGTATTTT,CASSDGHTDTQYF
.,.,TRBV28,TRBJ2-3,TGTGCCAGCAGGAAATCTACCGGGAACCTTTTGGATACGCAGTATTTT,CASRKSTGNLLDTQYF
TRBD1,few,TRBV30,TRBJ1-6,TGTGCCTGGATCCAGACTACAGGGGCACCCCTCCACTTT,CAWIQTTGAPLHF
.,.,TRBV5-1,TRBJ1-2,TGCGCCAGCAGCTTGTCGCTCGGAGGGTCCAACCCTGTATATGGCTACACCTTC,CASSLSLGGSNPVYGYTF
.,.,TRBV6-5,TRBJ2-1,TGTGCCAGCAGATCAGGGACGGACAATGAGCAGTTCTTC,CASRSGTDNEQFF
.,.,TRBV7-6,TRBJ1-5,TGTGCCAGCAGCTTAGCGCTCAGGGATCAGCCCCAGCATTTT,CASSLALRDQPQHF
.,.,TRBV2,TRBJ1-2,TGTGCCAGCAGTGAACGGGCAGGGAGAGGCGGCTACACCTTC,CASSERAGRGGYTF
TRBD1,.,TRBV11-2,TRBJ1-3,TGTGCCAGCAATATACAGGGGGCAGGAAACACCATATATTTT,CASNIQGAGNTIYF
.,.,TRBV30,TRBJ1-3,TGTGCCTGGATTGGTGGAAACACCATATATTTT,CAWIGGNTIYF
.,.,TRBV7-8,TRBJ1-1,TGTGCCAGCAGCTTATCGGTTACTGAAGCTTTCTTT,CASSLSVTEAFF
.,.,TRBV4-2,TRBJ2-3,TGTGCCAGCAGCCAAGGAGACGGCACAGATACGCAGTATTTT,CASSQGDGTDTQYF
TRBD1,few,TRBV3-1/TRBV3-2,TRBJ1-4,TGTGCCAGCAGCGCCTACAGGGGCGATAATGAAAAACTGTTTTTT,CASSAYRGDNEKLFF
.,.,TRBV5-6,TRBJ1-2,TGTGCCAGCAGCCGGGAAGGGACTCGAGTTGGCTACACCTTC,CASSREGTRVGYTF
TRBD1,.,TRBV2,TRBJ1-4,TGTGCCAGCAGTGCACAGGGGGCCGAGGAAAAACTGTTTTTT,CASSAQGAEEKLFF
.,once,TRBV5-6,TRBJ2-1,TGTGCCAGCAGCTCTTTAATGACCTACAATGAGCAGTTCTTC,CASSSLMTYNEQFF
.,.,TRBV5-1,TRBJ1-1,TGCGCCAGCAGGTTGGACAACTTGAACACTGAAGCTTTCTTT,CASRLDNLNTEAFF
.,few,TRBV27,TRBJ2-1,TGTGCCAGCAGCCTTAGGCTGGGGATGGCCTCGGGCGAGCAGTTCTTC,CASSLRLGMASGEQFF
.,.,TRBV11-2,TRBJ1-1,TGTGCCAGCAGCCCCACAGGCGGGGCCGGCACTGAAGCTTTCTTT,CASSPTGGAGTEAFF
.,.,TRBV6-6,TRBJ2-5,TGTGCCAGCAGCTACCACCGGGGGGACAAAGAGACCCAGTACTTC,CASSYHRGDKETQYF
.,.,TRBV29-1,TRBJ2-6,TGCAGCGTTGGAAAAGGGGCGACGGGGGCCAACGTCCTGACTTTC,CSVGKGATGANVLTF